The source of this T cell receptor (beta chain) is a study of shared clonotypes between healthy human individuals. Study-wide points: Around 5% of naive CD4 clonotypes were common to four donors. Collection of samples was limited to blood; tissue repertoires likely differ.

At the deep level, the assay was run. Produced via immunoSEQ multiplex PCR; TCRdb's table is partial and in-frame only. The data hold about 510,000 clones, with 90% to 97% observed a single time. It was into CD45RA+ naive and CD45RA-negative memory subsets that the CD4+ cells were split. As to this clone: Its antigen is currently unknown.

The ends were cut back, 1 base at V and 5 bases at J, with 7 bases in the middle. This CDR3 region has 13 residues. Germline V gene lookup returns CDR1 MGHRA and CDR2 YSYEKL. Material for sequencing was naive CD4+ T cells sorted from blood. Subset specified: CD45RA+ positively selected. This TCR came from a woman in her thirties in good health. This chain joins TRBV4-1 and TRBJ2-3; D remains unclear. The CDR3 region is CASSQGPVDTQYF. The DNA for the CDR3 is TGCGCCAGCAGCCAAGGCCCGGTAGATACGCAGTATTTT.